Each of the 7 T cell receptor beta chains below was sequenced from the same sample in a study of PD-1 blockade in mismatch repair-deficient tumors. The repertoire was sequenced with immunoSEQ multiplex PCR; TCRdb's copy has only in-frame clones and lacks some. The repertoire has about 120,000 clones, approximately 80% of them found once; the top ten carry about 4.5%. Sequenced material: peripheral blood, taken about 13 months after starting pembrolizumab. The receptors shown here come from an adult with mismatch repair-deficient cancer.

DNA of the CDR3: TGCGCCAGCAGTCAGCAGACTAGCGGGAGCGTCGACACCGGGGAGCTGTTTTTT. Residues: CASSQQTSGSVDTGELFF. The chain uses TRBV23-1 and TRBJ2-2, with 12 bases that match TRBD2. TRBV23-1 is recorded as an ORF, its role being uncertain. V lost 3 bases and J lost 3; bases outside the gene matches: 8. There are 18 residues in the CDR3.

J is TRBJ1-5 and V is TRBV4-1; 11 bases align to TRBD1. In germline, CDR1 is MGHRA, CDR2 YSYEKL. J lost 6 bases, V lost 4 bases, and 8 bases had no gene match. The CDR3 contains 16 residues. The CDR3 here is CASSRRAGTGGQPQHF. The DNA for the CDR3 is TGCGCCAGCAGCCGAAGAGCGGGGACAGGGGGTCAGCCCCAGCATTTT.

The rearrangement uses TRBV5-6 and TRBJ2-7; D unresolved. This CDR3 has 14 amino acids. CDR1 and CDR2 from the germline V gene are SGHDT and YYEEEE. Trimming removed 4 bases from V and 3 bases from J, with 14 bases in between. The CDR3: CASSHGPGFYEQYF. CDR3 DNA sequence: TGTGCCAGCAGCCATGGGCCCGGGTTCTACGAGCAGTACTTC.

The chain combines TRBV4-2 with TRBJ2-5; D is unresolved. Trimming cost V 0 bases and J 5 bases, with 16 bases left between them. The germline V gene has CDR1 LGHNA and CDR2 YNFKEQ. The CDR3 covers 16 residues. The CDR3 sequence is CASSQEEGNLGETQYF. DNA of the CDR3: TGTGCCAGCAGCCAAGAGGAAGGGAACCTAGGGGAGACCCAGTACTTC.

V gene TRBV30 combines with J gene TRBJ2-7; no firm D call. Trimming removed 3 bases from V and 6 bases from J, with 9 bases in between. This CDR3 region has 11 residues. The V gene's germline CDR1 is GTSNPN and CDR2 SVGIG (reference sequence). The CDR3 bases are TGTGCCTGGAGCAGACCCTCCGAGCAGTACTTC. Residues: CAWSRPSEQYF.

The CDR3 region is CACGQGHDGYTF. CDR3 DNA sequence: TGTGCCTGTGGACAGGGACACGATGGCTACACCTTC. The V gene is TRBV7-9, the J gene TRBJ1-2, with 8 nucleotides matching TRBD1. The CDR3 has 12 amino acids. CDR1 and CDR2 from the germline V gene are SEHNR and FQNEAQ (reference sequence). V trimming: 11 bases; J trimming: 6 bases; junction bases outside the gene matches: 8. The full variable domain, in which reference TRBV7-9 and TRBJ1-2 provide the parts outside the CDR3, is DTGVSQNPRHKITKRGQNVTFRCDPISEHNRLYWYRQTLGQGPEFLTYFQNEAQLEKSRLLSDRFSAERPKGSFSTLEIQRTEQGDSAMYLCACGQGHDGYTFGSGTRLTVV.

Notes on this clone: Different DNA sequences within this sample yield the same CDR3. The chain carries TRBV9 and TRBJ1-4, with 11 bases aligning to TRBD1. This CDR3 region has 18 residues. CDR1 is SGDLS, CDR2 YYNGEE, per germline. V gave up 3 bases and J gave up 0 bases; unmatched junction bases: 7. The CDR3 DNA is TGTGCCAGCAGCGGCCGGGACAGGGGGTTAGCAACTAATGAAAAACTGTTTTTT. This codes for CASSGRDRGLATNEKLFF.